The source of this T cell receptor beta chain is a study of blood T cell repertoires in COVID-19. Looking at the study overall: COVID-19 samples, acute and convalescent, were from the United States, Italy and Spain. Sample material is recorded as cDNA or gDNA derived from T cells, B-cell-depleted T cells, or PBMCs.

Original analysis: Reference gene primer amplification gave estimated nucleated cell counts. Using immunoSEQ multiplex PCR, the repertoire was profiled, and TCRdb retains in-frame clones only, with some absent. The V and J calls and clone size are taken from that table; D and trimming were inferred from the DNA. The sample contains 35,000 to 55,000 clones, around 86% of which appear only once. Trimming took off 0 bases at V and 0 bases at J, with 16 bases between the two ends. Germline-derived CDR1 and CDR2 are SGHDT and YYEEEE. There are 17 residues in the CDR3. The clonotype comes from a human donor in a cohort sampled during active COVID-19. Input material: peripheral blood. This chain connects TRBV5-6 to TRBJ2-7, with D possibly TRBD2 on 6 matching bases. The CDR3 DNA reads TGTGCCAGCAGCTTGGCAACGAGCGGGTCACTCTCCTACGAGCAGTACTTC. Protein: CASSLATSGSLSYEQYF.